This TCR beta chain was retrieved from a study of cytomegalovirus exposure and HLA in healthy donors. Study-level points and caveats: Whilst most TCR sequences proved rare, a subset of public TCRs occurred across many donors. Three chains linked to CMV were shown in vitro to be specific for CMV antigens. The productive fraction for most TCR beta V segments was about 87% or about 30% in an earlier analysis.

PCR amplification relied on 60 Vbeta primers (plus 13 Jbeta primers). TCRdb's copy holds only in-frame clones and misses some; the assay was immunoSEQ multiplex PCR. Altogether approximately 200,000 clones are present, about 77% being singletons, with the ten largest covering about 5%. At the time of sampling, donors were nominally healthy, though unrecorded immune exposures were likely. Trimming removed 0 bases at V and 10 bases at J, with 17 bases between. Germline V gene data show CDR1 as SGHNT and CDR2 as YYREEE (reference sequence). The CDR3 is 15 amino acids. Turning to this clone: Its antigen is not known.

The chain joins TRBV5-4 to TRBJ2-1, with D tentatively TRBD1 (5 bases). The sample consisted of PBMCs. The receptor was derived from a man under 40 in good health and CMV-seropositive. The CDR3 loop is CASSLGRSRGSEQFF. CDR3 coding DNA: TGTGCCAGCAGCTTGGGGCGGTCAAGGGGTTCGGAGCAGTTCTTC.